The rows below give T cell receptor beta chains drawn from one sample of a study of regulatory T cells in long-lasting Graves disease. TCRdb recomputed calls from the multiplex PCR reads with MiXCR, one row per CDR3 protein. The sample records some 330,000 distinct CDR3 sequences, about an eighth being singletons. The same sample was also used in a study of T cells in Graves' hyperthyroidism and ophthalmopathy.

Sample: peripheral blood mononuclear cells (PBMCs), taken at new diagnosis, from a patient treated with antithyroid drugs. The receptor source for this set is a woman aged 18-30 years with Graves disease. Both conserved end residues are part of each CDR3. A D gene is named only where the DNA matches it firmly. Where a row states a size, it is once, few, many or the class of an expanded clone; other rows omit it.

CASSGDRGRRFSGNTIYF	TGTGCCAGCAGTGGGGACAGGGGCAGGCGTTTCTCTGGAAACACCATATATTTT	TRBD1	few	TRBV6-1	TRBJ1-3
CSASPDSGNTIYF	TGCAGTGCTAGTCCTGACTCTGGAAACACCATATATTTT	-	few	TRBV20-1	TRBJ1-3
CASSLGFGPEAFF	TGTGCCAGCAGCTTGGGGTTTGGCCCTGAAGCTTTCTTT	-	-	TRBV7-9	TRBJ1-1
CASSLVVRNEQFF	TGCGCCAGCAGCCTTGTAGTTCGCAATGAGCAGTTCTTC	-	many	TRBV5-1	TRBJ2-1
CATSLSGRAGNEQFF	TGTGCCACCAGCCTTAGCGGGAGGGCCGGTAATGAGCAGTTCTTC	TRBD2	-	TRBV24-1	TRBJ2-1
CASSLGLANEQFF	TGTGCCAGCAGCTTGGGACTAGCTAATGAGCAGTTCTTC	TRBD2	many	TRBV18	TRBJ2-1
CASSLWAGDEQFF	TGTGCCAGCAGTTTATGGGCAGGGGATGAGCAGTTCTTC	-	many	TRBV27	TRBJ2-1
CSASQGGGYGYGYTF	TGCAGTGCTAGTCAAGGGGGAGGGTATGGCTATGGCTACACCTTC	-	-	TRBV20-1	TRBJ1-2
CASSYCVLQGPLCTGELFF	TGTGCCAGCAGTTACTGCGTATTACAGGGACCTTTGTGTACCGGGGAGCTGTTTTTT	-	many	TRBV6-9	TRBJ2-2
CATSDGDRGYGYTF	TGTGCCACCAGTGATGGGGACAGGGGGTATGGCTACACCTTC	TRBD1	many	TRBV24-1	TRBJ1-2
CASSYPSGGGKTQYF	TGTGCCAGCAGTTACCCTTCCGGGGGGGGTAAGACCCAGTACTTC	TRBD2	many	TRBV6-5	TRBJ2-5
CASRPATGGHQPQHF	TGTGCCAGCAGGCCCGCGACAGGGGGGCATCAGCCCCAGCATTTT	TRBD1	many	TRBV2	TRBJ1-5
CASSYGGPKGKETQYF	TGTGCCAGCAGCTATGGGGGACCTAAAGGGAAAGAGACCCAGTACTTC	-	few	TRBV27	TRBJ2-5
CASTNGTTQRHTDTQYF	TGTGCCAGCACCAACGGGACTACCCAAAGGCACACAGATACGCAGTATTTT	TRBD2	-	TRBV6-2/TRBV6-3	TRBJ2-3
CASSQESSGSGYTF	TGCGCCAGCAGCCAAGAGTCAAGCGGATCTGGCTACACCTTC	-	many	TRBV4-3	TRBJ1-2
CASSVGPDNSPLHF	TGTGCCAGCAGCGTGGGCCCGGATAATTCACCCCTCCACTTT	-	many	TRBV9	TRBJ1-6
CASSLVLGNQPQHF	TGTGCCAGCAGCTTAGTCCTGGGGAACCAGCCCCAGCATTTT	-	many	TRBV7-2	TRBJ1-5
CSVLRTSYEQYF	TGCAGCGTTCTGCGGACCTCCTACGAGCAGTACTTC	-	-	TRBV29-1	TRBJ2-7
CSAGTGDRWTQYF	TGCAGCGCCGGGACAGGGGATAGATGGACCCAGTACTTC	TRBD1	many	TRBV29-1	TRBJ2-5
CASSRTPQETQYF	TGTGCCAGCAGCCGGACACCCCAAGAGACCCAGTACTTC	-	many	TRBV12-3/TRBV12-4	TRBJ2-5
CASSFSGQDEAFF	TGTGCCAGCAGCTTCTCCGGACAAGATGAAGCTTTCTTT	-	-	TRBV7-2	TRBJ1-1
CASSSYRGKLNEQYF	TGTGCCAGCAGTTCCTACAGGGGGAAGCTCAACGAGCAGTACTTC	TRBD1	many	TRBV12-3/TRBV12-4	TRBJ2-7
CASSESPEGTDEQYF	TGTGCCAGCAGTGAATCCCCGGAGGGAACAGACGAGCAGTACTTC	-	many	TRBV2	TRBJ2-7
CASSLGPFPTGELFF	TGTGCCAGCAGCTTGGGACCCTTCCCAACCGGGGAGCTGTTTTTT	-	few	TRBV7-8	TRBJ2-2
CASSFVGFRGRLSEKLFF	TGTGCCAGCAGCTTTGTTGGTTTCAGGGGCCGCTTGAGTGAAAAACTGTTTTTT	-	-	TRBV11-2	TRBJ1-4
CASCGAGDREQYF	TGTGCCAGCTGTGGAGCGGGAGATCGCGAGCAGTACTTC	TRBD2	many	TRBV28	TRBJ2-7
CASSSPTARHTIYF	TGTGCCAGCAGCTCACCGACAGCGAGGCACACCATATATTTT	-	many	TRBV12-3/TRBV12-4	TRBJ1-3
CASSLEGRELTYNEQFF	TGCGCCAGCAGCTTGGAAGGCAGGGAATTAACCTACAATGAGCAGTTCTTC	-	-	TRBV5-1	TRBJ2-1
CASSQTRGGTEAFF	TGCGCCAGCAGCCAGACTAGGGGGGGCACTGAAGCTTTCTTT	-	-	TRBV4-3	TRBJ1-1
CASSLLPGRAGNTIYF	TGTGCCAGCAGCTTACTACCGGGCAGGGCTGGAAACACCATATATTTT	-	many	TRBV7-6	TRBJ1-3
CATSDLGEGPGELFF	TGTGCCACCAGTGATTTGGGGGAAGGGCCCGGGGAGCTGTTTTTT	-	many	TRBV24-1	TRBJ2-2
CASSLSVGPDGYTF	TGTGCCAGCAGTTTATCGGTAGGCCCGGATGGCTACACCTTC	-	few	TRBV12-3/TRBV12-4	TRBJ1-2
CASSLQGTYEQYF	TGTGCCAGCAGTTTACAGGGCACCTACGAGCAGTACTTC	-	-	TRBV12-3/TRBV12-4	TRBJ2-7
CASSPHTTTAGNEQFF	TGTGCCAGCAGCCCGCACACCACTACGGCGGGCAATGAGCAGTTCTTC	-	-	TRBV11-2	TRBJ2-1
CASSFLISNTGELFF	TGTGCCAGCAGCTTTCTTATTTCGAACACCGGGGAGCTGTTTTTT	-	-	TRBV7-9	TRBJ2-2
CASSLDENTQYF	TGTGCCAGCAGTTTAGATGAAAATACGCAGTATTTT	-	many	TRBV12-3/TRBV12-4	TRBJ2-3
CASSRYPSQNQPQHF	TGTGCCAGCAGTCGTTACCCCAGCCAAAATCAGCCCCAGCATTTT	-	many	TRBV27	TRBJ1-5
CASSTGVGFSQVETQYF	TGTGCCAGTAGTACCGGGGTGGGTTTTAGCCAAGTGGAGACCCAGTACTTC	-	many	TRBV19	TRBJ2-5
CASSLFGDGAFF	TGCGCCAGCAGCTTGTTTGGCGACGGAGCTTTCTTT	-	many	TRBV5-1	TRBJ1-1
CSAREQLAGDTDTQYF	TGCAGTGCTAGAGAACAACTAGCGGGGGACACAGATACGCAGTATTTT	TRBD2	many	TRBV20-1	TRBJ2-3
CASSQVMPSGRPDTQYF	TGTGCCAGCAGCCAAGTTATGCCTAGCGGGAGACCAGATACGCAGTATTTT	TRBD2	-	TRBV4-2	TRBJ2-3
CASSLDTGGYEQYF	TGTGCCAGCAGCCTTGATACAGGGGGGTACGAGCAGTACTTC	TRBD1	many	TRBV6-1	TRBJ2-7
CSVPKWKSPSGETQYF	TGCAGTGTCCCCAAATGGAAGAGCCCCTCGGGTGAGACCCAGTACTTC	-	many	TRBV20-1	TRBJ2-5
CASRIPAGYEQYF	TGTGCCAGCAGGATTCCGGCGGGCTACGAGCAGTACTTC	-	many	TRBV11-2	TRBJ2-7
CSAAGTHYGYTF	TGCAGTGCTGCAGGGACACACTATGGCTACACCTTC	-	many	TRBV20-1	TRBJ1-2
CASRKQGASNSPLHF	TGTGCCAGCAGAAAACAGGGGGCATCGAATTCACCCCTCCACTTT	TRBD1	many	TRBV6-1	TRBJ1-6
CSVGNRPSGIFLDTQYF	TGCAGCGTGGGGAACAGGCCTAGCGGGATTTTCCTAGATACGCAGTATTTT	TRBD2	many	TRBV20-1	TRBJ2-3
CATSSSYSATNEKLFF	TGTGCCACCAGTTCATCGTATTCAGCAACTAATGAAAAACTGTTTTTT	-	-	TRBV24-1	TRBJ1-4
CASSPVGSEAFF	TGTGCCAGCAGCCCGGTGGGCTCTGAAGCTTTCTTT	-	many	TRBV7-3	TRBJ1-1
CASRETGGSYEQYF	TGTGCCAGCAGGGAGACAGGGGGCTCCTACGAGCAGTACTTC	TRBD1	-	TRBV5-6	TRBJ2-7
CSARDPREGLYNEQFF	TGCAGTGCTAGAGATCCGCGGGAGGGCCTTTACAATGAGCAGTTCTTC	TRBD2	-	TRBV20-1	TRBJ2-1
CASHGGTVGTEAFF	TGTGCCAGCCACGGGGGGACAGTCGGGACTGAAGCTTTCTTT	TRBD1	many	TRBV7-3	TRBJ1-1
CASSLDSASGRSDTQYF	TGTGCCAGCAGCTTAGATTCGGCGAGCGGGAGGAGCGATACGCAGTATTTT	TRBD2	many	TRBV11-2	TRBJ2-3